This T cell receptor (beta chain) was retrieved from a study of T cell repertoires in ileal Crohn's disease (dated by TCRdb to about 2019). About the investigation overall: At the time of surgery, around 35% of patients were active smokers, and the median duration of disease was roughly eight years. Every patient underwent surgery because of a complication, which was stricturing disease in approximately 61% and penetrating disease in about 40%. A prospective multicentre cohort supplied the 57 Crohn's disease patients whose TCR repertoires were analysed. Roughly half of the patients were given postoperative therapy, with 15 to 20 on anti-TNF agents and about a dozen on thiopurines. The study was conducted in parallel with a multicentre cohort built to find predictors of early endoscopic recurrence after ileocolonic resection. A Rutgeerts score above i0 was used to define endoscopic postoperative recurrence. The study sequenced roughly 170 mucosal samples from a few dozen patients, taken at several locations on the surgical specimen and at postoperative endoscopy. Overall study outcomes, separate from this receptor: Patients who were active smokers at surgery had a significantly higher proportion of clonal expansions than non-smokers (around 26% vs 18%, p=0.02). Endoscopic recurrence was linked to a higher percentage of high-frequency clones at surgery, and recurrence occurred in every patient whose clonality exceeded 26.8% (18/57). Mucosal CD4 and CD8 T cells were sorted and sequenced only in a subgroup of patients, the size of which was not stated. Compared with CD4 T cells, sorted CD8 T cells held more high-frequency clones, which suggests that the mucosal expansions were mostly CD8.

To be eligible, patients had to be adults with ileal or ileocolonic Crohn's disease and an indication for ileocolonic resection. Whole ileal mucosal biopsies were kept frozen at -80 degrees C prior to DNA extraction. Genomic DNA was extracted from frozen whole biopsies using a TRizol-based method and was quantified with a NanoDrop 2000 spectrophotometer. Trimming removed 2 bases from V and 2 bases from J, leaving 16 bases between the germline ends. Reading the germline V gene gives CDR1 SGHRS and CDR2 YFSETQ. The CDR3 sequence holds 16 residues, the cysteine and phenylalanine included. The kept DNA is CDR3 alone, 48 bases in frame from the first base. Roughly 500 nanograms of biopsy DNA per sample were submitted for commercial TCRB immunosequencing. Adaptive Biotechnology amplified the CDR3 regions from genomic DNA with a two-step multiplex PCR designed to control amplification bias. Primers covering every V and J gene segment were used in the first PCR, while barcodes and Illumina adapters were added in the second PCR. An Illumina instrument was used to sequence the CDR3 libraries. The original pipeline was this. The analysis used both the pipelines supplied by the vendor and custom analysis of the raw data in R/Bioconductor with R version 3.3.0. Clonality, which ranges from 0 to 1, was calculated as the inverse of the normalised Shannon entropy across all productive clones. The repertoire share taken up by the top 100 clones defined high-frequency clones, and only clones that passed a 95% confidence test were kept. Overlap between samples was measured with the Morisita-Horn index, while repertoire diversity was measured with the Simpson index. TCRdb retrieved this table from immuneACCESS and kept in-frame rearrangements only. Not all clones are present; in checked studies, unresolved V genes account for under half, and no reason is known for the remainder. The D gene and trimming were derived from the DNA, and the V and J assignments and clone size from that table. In this sample the table shows around 15,000 clones, about 60% of which occur a single time. Together, the top ten hold under 7.5% of the sample.

As concerns this clone: This clone's antigen is unknown. It has no much larger one-base neighbor in the sample; base qualities were not kept.

The sequenced material came from ileal tissue. The chain employs TRBV5-1 and TRBJ1-1; D gene: possibly TRBD1, on 6 matching bases. This receptor was obtained from an adult with Crohn's disease. The encoded CDR3 is CASSFGTPRGNTEAFF. The nucleotide sequence reads TGCGCCAGCAGCTTTGGGACACCCAGGGGAAACACTGAAGCTTTCTTT.